The clone carrying this T cell receptor (beta chain) showed up just once. The antigen is unknown. This sample was taken from a study of shared clonotypes between healthy human individuals. Study information: Each donor had three CD4 naive, three CD4 memory, two CD8 naive and one CD8 memory plate. Notes on the study in general: It was the non-shared clonotypes that had lower generation probabilities than clonotypes shared by all four donors.

The CDR3 contains 15 residues. From germline, CDR1 is SGHRS and CDR2 YFSETQ. With 4 bases clipped from V and 0 bases from J, the junction kept 3 bases outside the gene matches. Original processing notes: ImmunoSEQ output lacked quality scores and full-length reads, limiting matched filtering. Method: immunoSEQ multiplex PCR; TCRdb's copy keeps in-frame clones and lacks some. V, J and clone size are taken as reported in that table, and D and trimming were inferred from the DNA itself. The sample lists roughly 1,500,000 clones, approximately 98% occurring once. The genes are TRBV5-1 and TRBJ2-2; 7 nucleotides line up with TRBD1. Sequenced sample: naive CD4+ T cells sorted from blood. Subset of the sample: CD45RA+ positively selected. The sequence was collected from a man aged 25 to 45 in good health. The CDR3 sequence is CASSTDRANTGELFF. The DNA for the CDR3 is TGCGCCAGCAGCACAGACAGGGCGAACACCGGGGAGCTGTTTTTT.